These 11 T cell receptor beta chains share one sample of origin, sequenced in a study of spatial heterogeneity in lung cancer. Time point defined: sample taken at primary tumor resection. Tumor, nontumor lung or frozen PBMC supplied whole RNA that was sequenced unsorted. TCRdb recomputed calls from the 5' RACE reads with MiXCR, one row per CDR3 protein. This sample has about 38,000 distinct CDR3 sequences; around 7.5% occur once, and the top ten carry 28%. Sequenced here: PBMCs, sampled at surgery. Source of these receptors: a male donor with early-stage non-small cell lung cancer.

The sample holds many counts of this clonotype. The rearrangement joins TRBV20-1 to TRBJ1-1, with D possibly being TRBD1 (5 bases). V dropped 7 bases and J dropped 3 bases, with 18 bases sitting between them. Germline CDR1 reads DFQATT; CDR2 reads SNEGSKA (reference sequence). This CDR3 has 14 residues. The CDR3 sequence: CSVGYGTGDTEAFF. DNA for the CDR3: TGCAGTGTAGGGTACGGTACAGGCGACACTGAAGCTTTCTTT.

This clonotype was seen a few times. The rearrangement uses TRBV27 and TRBJ2-7; TRBD2 agrees at 13 bases. The CDR3 is made up of 14 amino acids. V shed 6 bases, J shed 2 bases, and the junction held 1 base outside the gene matches. Germline V lookup: CDR1 MNHEY, CDR2 SMNVEV (reference sequence). CDR3 coding DNA: TGTGCCAGCAGAGGGACTAGCGGGGCCTACGAGCAGTACGTC. Protein: CASRGTSGAYEQYV.

This clonotype appeared many times. The chain links TRBV7-9 to TRBJ1-2, with D perhaps TRBD1 (5 bases). The CDR3 extends over 16 amino acids. The germline CDR1 and CDR2 sequences are SEHNR and FQNEAQ (reference sequence). V lost 4 bases and J lost 4, with 19 bases in between. CDR3 sequence (DNA): TGTGCCAGCAGCTCTGGGACGCCTGAAACGGGCTATGGCTACACCTTC. This codes for CASSSGTPETGYGYTF. Filled out from reference TRBV7-9 and TRBJ1-2, the complete variable domain reads DTGVSQNPRHKITKRGQNVTFRCDPISEHNRLYWYRQTLGQGPEFLTYFQNEAQLEKSRLLSDRFSAERPKGSFSTLEIQRTEQGDSAMYLCASSSGTPETGYGYTFGSGTRLTVV.

This clonotype was found many times. The gene calls are TRBV7-8 and TRBJ2-3, with TRBD2 as a possible D gene (5 bases). The germline V and J ends were trimmed by 5 bases and 1 base, with 16 bases remaining between them. CDR1 is SGHVS and CDR2 is FQNEAQ in the germline V gene. The CDR3 totals 16 residues. The chain's CDR3 is CASSPIRESGTDTQYF. The CDR3 DNA reads TGTGCCAGCAGCCCTATTAGGGAGTCCGGCACAGATACGCAGTATTTT.

This clonotype was seen at least ten times. The rearrangement links TRBV9 to TRBJ2-7; D is possibly TRBD2 (6 bases). The CDR3 loop spans 13 amino acids. V was clipped by 4 bases and J by 1 base, with 9 bases between them. The germline gives CDR1 SGDLS, CDR2 YYNGEE. This CDR3 is CASSPRGSYEQYF. DNA of the CDR3: TGTGCCAGCAGCCCGCGGGGATCCTACGAGCAGTACTTC.

There are many counts of this clonotype. The chain combines TRBV18 with TRBJ1-2, with TRBD1 identical over 7 bases. The CDR3 covers 13 residues. The ends lost 5 bases at V and 5 bases at J; junction bases unmatched: 5. In germline, CDR1 is KGHSH, CDR2 LQKENI. The CDR3 sequence is CASSTGDAYGYTF. The CDR3 DNA follows: TGTGCCAGCTCAACAGGGGATGCTTATGGCTACACCTTC.

There are many counts of this clonotype. The J gene is TRBJ2-1, the V gene TRBV7-8; tentative D call: TRBD1 (6 bases). The germline gives CDR1 SGHVS, CDR2 FQNEAQ. The CDR3 runs to 16 residues. Trimming cost V 10 bases and J 0 bases, with 19 bases left between them. The CDR3 bases are TGTGCCACCGGCCTCCAGGGGCCTAGCTCCTACAATGAGCAGTTCTTC. Translating it yields CATGLQGPSSYNEQFF. The whole variable domain, filled in from reference TRBV7-8 and TRBJ2-1, reads GAGVSQSPRYKVAKRGQDVALRCDPISGHVSLFWYQQALGQGPEFLTYFQNEAQLDKSGLPSDRFFAERPEGSVSTLKIQRTQQEDSAVYLCATGLQGPSSYNEQFFGPGTRLTVL.

This clonotype was recorded many times. CDR3: CASSRTENTEAFF. The DNA for the CDR3 is TGTGCCAGCAGTAGGACAGAGAACACTGAAGCTTTCTTT. The chain combines TRBV12-3 or TRBV12-4 with TRBJ1-1; D might be TRBD1 (6 bases). This CDR3 is 13 amino acids long. V was trimmed by 5 bases and J by 1 base, leaving 8 bases between them.

This clonotype was observed a few times. The chain has TRBV6-5 and TRBJ2-1; maybe TRBD1 (5 bases). The V end was cut by 8 bases, the J end by 0 bases, with 11 bases between. The germline V gene has CDR1 MNHEY and CDR2 SVGAGI. The CDR3 loop spans 14 amino acids. The CDR3 nucleotides read TGTGCCAGCCAAAGACAGAACTCCTACAATGAGCAGTTCTTC. Encoded protein: CASQRQNSYNEQFF.

The rearrangement joins TRBV11-2 to TRBJ1-4; the D is unclear. The V and J ends lost 1 base and 6 bases respectively, with 12 bases between them. Per the germline V gene, CDR1 is SGHAT and CDR2 is FQNNGV. CDR3 length: 15 residues. This CDR3 reads CASSLVAGYDEKLFF. The CDR3, as DNA: TGTGCCAGCAGCTTAGTAGCCGGGTATGATGAAAAACTGTTTTTT. Drawing the rest from reference TRBV11-2 and TRBJ1-4, the complete variable domain is EAGVAQSPRYKIIEKRQSVAFWCNPISGHATLYWYQQILGQGPKLLIQFQNNGVVDDSQLPKDRFSAERLKGVDSTLKIQPAKLEDSAVYLCASSLVAGYDEKLFFGSGTQLSVL.

This clonotype was counted at least ten times. This chain connects TRBV12-3 or TRBV12-4 to TRBJ2-3, with 7 bases matching TRBD2. The V segment lost 7 bases and the J segment 2 bases; nucleotides outside the gene matches: 6. This CDR3 has 14 amino acids. Written as DNA, the CDR3 is TGTGCCAGCACCCACGGGGGGACCACAGATACGCAGTATTTT. Its translation is CASTHGGTTDTQYF.